This T cell receptor (beta chain) was sequenced during a study of blood T cell repertoires in COVID-19. Overall study context: The origin of the acute and convalescent COVID-19 samples was the United States, Italy and Spain. Nucleic acid was either cDNA or gDNA, and it came from T cells, B-cell-depleted T cells, or PBMCs.

CDR3 length: 16 residues. Germline loops: CDR1 MNHEY, CDR2 SVGAGI. The ends lost 4 bases at V and 6 bases at J; junction bases unmatched: 10. As originally analysed: Quantification of nucleated cells was approximated via reference gene primer amplification. Measured with immunoSEQ multiplex PCR; TCRdb has only the in-frame clones, and not every one. V, J and clone size reflect that table, while D and trimming were determined from the DNA. The data hold some 200,000 clones, with 80% observed a single time. The sequenced sample was peripheral blood. The receptor was derived from a woman in her sixties or seventies with acute or convalescent COVID-19. The gene calls are TRBV6-5 and TRBJ1-2; TRBD1 aligns across 11 bases. CDR3 sequence: CASSSYVRTGGDGYTF. The CDR3 bases are TGTGCCAGCAGTTCCTACGTCCGGACAGGGGGCGATGGCTACACCTTC.